This TCR beta chain was retrieved from a study of vaccination and CD4 T cells after COVID-19. Study overall: Controls had a CEFX pool, an HIV-1 Nef pool, or no peptide added.

Treatment denoted: approximately 10-day PBMC culture with coronavirus spike peptide pools or control peptides (ViraFEST assay). The unexposed donor gave CD4+ T cells before the COVID-19 pandemic (2011-2018). ViraFEST expanded antigen-specific T cells with peptide pools, then sequenced TCRs. PBMC cultures, at a few million cells per well, received approximately 9.4 IU/ml IL-2 and roughly 9 ug/ml peptide pools. Cultured CD4+ T-cell DNA underwent Oncomine TCR Beta short-read sequencing. CD4+ T cells were cultured, and genomic DNA was extracted from them. TCRdb ran MiXCR on the PCR reads and lists one entry per CDR3 protein. The data contain roughly 10,000 distinct CDR3 sequences, roughly 45% of them singletons. About this clonotype: Its antigen is still unknown.

The source is a human donor in good health. Specimen: CD4+ T cells from blood, cultured in vitro.

CDR3 sequence reads: CATRERVGTVNQPQHF. The CDR3 DNA follows: TGTGCCACCCGGGAGAGAGTCGGGACGGTCAATCAGCCCCAGCATTTT. J is TRBJ1-5 and V is TRBV10-3, with D possibly being TRBD1 (5 bases). Germline CDR1 reads ENHRY; CDR2 reads SYGVKD. The CDR3 runs 16 residues. Trimming took 10 bases from V and 3 from J, leaving 22 bases between them.